The 30 T cell receptor beta chains given below trace back to one sample, sequenced in a study of sequential checkpoint blockade in melanoma. Sequenced by immunoSEQ multiplex PCR; TCRdb stores in-frame clones only, minus some. The sample lists thousands of clones; approximately 26% were seen once. The treatment denotes: randomized to nivolumab then ipilimumab (arm A) or the reverse (arm B). The sample here was tumor tissue (inferred from file names), taken from a patient given nivolumab and ipilimumab in sequence. These receptors came from a human donor with melanoma.

J is TRBJ2-7 and V is TRBV6-8, with D possibly TRBD1 on 6 matching bases. V shed 7 bases and J shed 0 bases, with 16 bases lying between them. Germline V gene data show CDR1 as MNHGY and CDR2 as SAAAGT. This CDR3 is 15 amino acids long. The chain's CDR3 is CASNSYGTSSYEQYF. The CDR3, as DNA: TGTGCCAGCAACAGCTACGGGACAAGCTCCTACGAGCAGTACTTC.

The chain joins TRBV19 to TRBJ2-3; no clear D. Germline CDR1 is LNHDA and CDR2 is SQIVND (reference sequence). This CDR3 spans 14 amino acids. Between the trimmed V and J ends, which lost 0 bases and 11 bases, there was a span of 15 bases. Here the CDR3 reads CASSIESSSLRQYF. CDR3 DNA sequence: TGTGCCAGTAGTATAGAGTCGTCTTCGCTACGGCAGTATTTT.

The chain is built from TRBV5-1 and TRBJ2-1; 11 bases are a match to TRBD2. Trimming cost V 0 bases and J 8 bases; bases outside gene matches: 4. The germline gives CDR1 SGHRS, CDR2 YFSETQ. This CDR3 has 15 residues. The CDR3, as DNA: TGCGCCAGCAGCTTGGAACTAGCGGGGGTCTATGAGCAGTTCTTC. Its protein is CASSLELAGVYEQFF. The entire variable domain, with the rest obtained from reference TRBV5-1 and TRBJ2-1, is as follows: KAGVTQTPRYLIKTRGQQVTLSCSPISGHRSVSWYQQTPGQGLQFLFEYFSETQRNKGNFPGRFSGRQFSNSRSEMNVSTLELGDSALYLCASSLELAGVYEQFFGPGTRLTVL.

This clone has just a few counts. V usage is TRBV6-8 and J usage is TRBJ1-1; no firm D call. V dropped 5 bases and J dropped 0 bases, with 10 bases sitting between them. The CDR3 is made up of 14 amino acids. CDR1 and CDR2 from the germline V gene are MNHGY and SAAAGT. The CDR3 loop is CASSDISMNTEAFF. The DNA for the CDR3 is TGTGCCAGCAGTGATATTAGCATGAACACTGAAGCTTTCTTT.

This clone was found many times. The rearrangement uses TRBV11-3 and TRBJ1-1; D not certain. Trimming cost V 3 bases and J 3 bases, with 17 bases left between them. This CDR3 region has 16 residues. Germline CDR1 SGHNT, CDR2 YENEEA. The CDR3: CASSFKRVREDTEAFF. For the CDR3, the DNA is TGTGCCAGCAGCTTCAAGAGGGTCCGGGAGGACACTGAAGCTTTCTTT.

At least ten counts were recorded for this clone. This chain joins TRBV11-3 and TRBJ2-2; possible D gene TRBD1, 5 bases. This CDR3 comprises 14 residues. Germline lookup yields CDR1 SGHNT and CDR2 YENEEA. V was pared by 0 bases and J by 5 bases, with 7 bases between. The DNA of the CDR3 is TGTGCCAGCAGCTTAGATTCAGGGACCGGGGAGCTGTTTTTT. Translation gives CASSLDSGTGELFF.

This chain uses TRBV6-8 with TRBJ2-1; 9 bases line up with TRBD2. CDR3 length: 14 amino acids. Germline CDR1 reads MNHGY; CDR2 reads SAAAGT. The ends lost 5 bases at V and 9 bases at J; junction bases unmatched: 8. CDR3 coding DNA: TGTGCCAGCAGTCCCTTAGCGGGGGTGGGTGAGCAGTTCTTC. It is translated as CASSPLAGVGEQFF.

Only a few counts were recorded for this clone. The chain couples TRBV6-8 to TRBJ1-1; D perhaps matches TRBD1 (5 bases). There are 13 residues in the CDR3. The germline gives CDR1 MNHGY, CDR2 SAAAGT. Trimming took off 2 bases at V and 4 bases at J, with 8 bases between the two ends. DNA for the CDR3: TGTGCCAGCAGTTACGGAAGGGGCACTGAAGCTTTCTTT. The encoded protein is CASSYGRGTEAFF.

The chain couples TRBV29-1 to TRBJ2-1; 9 bases are a match to TRBD2. Losses at the gene ends were 4 bases for V and 4 bases for J; bases not matched to a gene: 2. Germline CDR1 SQVTM, CDR2 ANQGSEA. This CDR3 spans 13 amino acids. The CDR3 is CSVASGMYNEQFF. CDR3 in DNA: TGCAGCGTTGCTAGCGGGATGTACAATGAGCAGTTCTTC.

In this sample, this clone turned up many times. The chain has TRBV11-3 and TRBJ1-3; D gene ambiguous. Trimming pared 3 bases from V and 1 base from J, leaving 13 bases between. Germline-derived CDR1 and CDR2 are SGHNT and YENEEA. The length of the CDR3 is 16 residues. DNA of the CDR3: TGTGCCAGCAGCTTTCGGGGTCCGCAGTCTGGAAACACCATATATTTT. Translated, it gives CASSFRGPQSGNTIYF.

This clone was detected a few times. The V call is TRBV4-1, the J call TRBJ2-1; TRBD1 agrees at 7 bases. CDR3 size: 17 residues. V was pared by 3 bases and J by 3 bases, with 11 bases of the junction left unmatched. Germline V gives CDR1 MGHRA, CDR2 YSYEKL. The CDR3 DNA reads TGCGCCAGCAGCCAGCTGTTTAGGGGGCCCAACTACAATGAGCAGTTCTTC. This codes for CASSQLFRGPNYNEQFF.

By proportion, this clone is medium-sized. The chain links TRBV11-3 to TRBJ2-7, with 10 bases aligning to TRBD1. V was pared by 3 bases and J by 4 bases, with 3 bases of the junction left unmatched. There are 14 residues in the CDR3. Germline CDR1 and CDR2: SGHNT and YENEEA. CDR3 nucleotides: TGTGCCAGCAGCTTCGGACAGGGGGGTTACGAGCAGTACTTC. Its translation: CASSFGQGGYEQYF.

This clone was counted a few times. The genes are TRBV7-4 and TRBJ1-1; D gene uncertain. V gave up 5 bases and J gave up 1 base, with 8 bases separating them. Germline V gene data show CDR1 as SGHVT and CDR2 as SQSDAQ. CDR3 length: 13 residues. CDR3 nucleotides: TGTGCCAGCAGCCCGGGTGGGAACACTGAAGCTTTCTTT. Its protein is CASSPGGNTEAFF. Using reference TRBV7-4 and TRBJ1-1 for the parts outside the CDR3, the full variable domain is GAGVSQSPRYKVAKRGRDVALRCDSISGHVTLYWYRQTLGQGSEVLTYSQSDAQRDKSGRPSGRFSAERPERSVSTLKIQRTEQGDSAVYLCASSPGGNTEAFFGQGTRLTVV.

The gene calls are TRBV6-8 and TRBJ2-7; TRBD2 matches 13 bases. The J segment lost 2 bases and the V segment lost 6 bases, leaving 10 bases of the junction unmatched. Germline loops: CDR1 MNHGY, CDR2 SAAAGT. The CDR3 is 17 residues long. The DNA of the CDR3 is TGTGCCAGCAGCACTCCCATAACTAGCGGGAGGGCCTACGAGCAGTACTTC. Its protein is CASSTPITSGRAYEQYF.

This clone was seen ten or more times. The rearrangement links TRBV11-3 to TRBJ2-7; TRBD1 might be the D (5 bases). CDR3 length: 14 amino acids. V was clipped by 1 base and J by 3 bases, with 10 bases between them. The germline V gene has CDR1 SGHNT and CDR2 YENEEA. The CDR3 region is CASSLGDSIYEQYF. The CDR3 DNA is TGTGCCAGCAGCTTAGGAGACAGCATCTACGAGCAGTACTTC.

The chain employs TRBV6-8 and TRBJ2-5; 12 nucleotides match TRBD1. Germline CDR1 and CDR2: MNHGY and SAAAGT. The CDR3 length is 16 residues. With 6 bases clipped from V and 6 bases from J, the junction kept 11 bases outside the gene matches. CDR3 amino acids: CASRPSGTGGIQTQYF. The CDR3 bases are TGTGCCAGCAGACCTTCCGGGACAGGGGGCATCCAGACCCAGTACTTC.

This rearrangement joins TRBV11-3 to TRBJ2-2; tentative D call: TRBD1 (6 bases). V was trimmed by 1 base and J by 6 bases, leaving 12 bases between them. Germline assignment: CDR1 SGHNT and CDR2 YENEEA. CDR3 size: 15 residues. The CDR3 DNA reads TGTGCCAGCAGCTTAGTTCAGGGGTGGGCCGGGGAGCTGTTTTTT. This sequence encodes CASSLVQGWAGELFF. The complete variable domain, with remaining parts taken from reference TRBV11-3 and TRBJ2-2, reads EAGVVQSPRYKIIEKKQPVAFWCNPISGHNTLYWYLQNLGQGPELLIRYENEEAVDDSQLPKDRFSAERLKGVDSTLKIQPAELGDSAVYLCASSLVQGWAGELFFGEGSRLTVL.

This clone turned up a few times. The chain employs TRBV23-1 and TRBJ2-5; D is uncertain. TRBV23-1 is flagged as an ORF with uncertain function. There are 13 residues in the CDR3. V lost 6 bases and J lost 4, with 12 bases in between. The CDR3 is CASSLVNSETQYF. Here the CDR3 DNA reads TGCGCCAGCAGCTTGGTGAATTCAGAGACCCAGTACTTC.

The sample holds many counts of this clone. V and J are TRBV9 and TRBJ2-2; unclear D gene. CDR1 SGDLS and CDR2 YYNGEE come from the germline V gene. Trimming pared 2 bases from V and 0 bases from J, leaving 2 bases between. This CDR3 has 13 residues. In DNA, the CDR3 is TGTGCCAGCAGCGTTTCGAACACCGGGGAGCTGTTTTTT. Translated, it gives CASSVSNTGELFF.

This clone is deemed medium-sized. The CDR3 nucleotides read TGTGCCAGCCAACTAGGGGGCGGGGAGCTGTTTTTT. This translates into CASQLGGGELFF. The rearrangement links TRBV6-8 to TRBJ2-2; D perhaps matches TRBD1 (6 bases). The CDR3 covers 12 residues. Per germline, CDR1 MNHGY and CDR2 SAAAGT. Trimming stripped 8 bases from V and 7 bases from J, with 11 bases between.

The chain is built from TRBV5-1 and TRBJ2-1; 9 positions match TRBD2. This CDR3 comprises 15 residues. Trimming removed 5 bases from V and 9 bases from J; junction bases left unmatched: 12. Germline lookup yields CDR1 SGHRS and CDR2 YFSETQ. For the CDR3, the DNA is TGCGCCAGCAGAGGCCTGGGGGGACTAGCCGGTGAGCAGTTCTTC. Its translation is CASRGLGGLAGEQFF.

The V gene is TRBV29-1, the J gene TRBJ1-4; TRBD1 might be the D (6 bases). The CDR3 loop spans 13 amino acids. The germline V gene has CDR1 SQVTM and CDR2 ANQGSEA. V lost 2 bases and J 8 bases, leaving 12 bases between the germline ends. CDR3: CSVESGDREKLFF. Here the CDR3 DNA reads TGCAGCGTTGAATCAGGGGACCGGGAAAAACTGTTTTTT. The complete variable domain, with remaining parts taken from reference TRBV29-1 and TRBJ1-4, reads SAVISQKPSRDICQRGTSLTIQCQVDSQVTMMFWYRQQPGQSLTLIATANQGSEATYESGFVIDKFPISRPNLTFSTLTVSNMSPEDSSIYLCSVESGDREKLFFGSGTQLSVL.

This clone rates as large. This rearrangement joins TRBV28 to TRBJ2-7; no definite D call. This CDR3 has 15 residues. CDR1 is MDHEN and CDR2 is SYDVKM in the germline V gene. The V end was cut by 1 base, the J end by 3 bases, with 13 bases between. CDR3 sequence reads: CASSLLGSDLYEQYF. The CDR3 coding sequence is TGTGCCAGCAGTTTATTGGGGTCAGATCTCTACGAGCAGTACTTC.

This clone was seen at least ten times. The chain links TRBV11-3 to TRBJ2-1; 9 bases are shared with TRBD1. CDR3 size: 19 residues. Germline CDR1 SGHNT, CDR2 YENEEA. Trimming removed 5 bases from V and 0 bases from J; junction bases left unmatched: 14. CDR3 loop: CASSRGKTKDRGSYNEQFF. For the CDR3, the DNA is TGTGCCAGCAGCCGTGGAAAAACAAAGGACAGGGGCTCCTACAATGAGCAGTTCTTC.

This clone is termed medium-sized. The chain has TRBV6-8 and TRBJ2-2; D is unclear. Per the germline V gene, CDR1 is MNHGY and CDR2 is SAAAGT. Trimming took off 4 bases at V and 0 bases at J, with 9 bases between the two ends. CDR3 size: 15 residues. CDR3 protein: CASSSGRTNTGELFF. Written as DNA, the CDR3 is TGTGCCAGCAGTTCGGGCAGGACGAACACCGGGGAGCTGTTTTTT.

This clone was counted only a few times. This rearrangement joins TRBV6-8 to TRBJ1-5; D uncertain. Germline V gives CDR1 MNHGY, CDR2 SAAAGT. V was cut by 6 bases and J by 7 bases, with 16 bases left in between. The CDR3 is made up of 14 amino acids. The CDR3, as DNA: TGTGCCAGCAGCCTGTCGGCCTACGGACAGCCCCAGCATTTT. It is translated as CASSLSAYGQPQHF.

By frequency in the sample, this clone is medium-sized. The gene calls are TRBV11-3 and TRBJ2-1; TRBD2 matches 9 bases. The trim removed 3 bases at V and 4 bases at J, leaving 7 bases unmatched. The CDR3 is 16 residues long. The germline CDR1 and CDR2 sequences are SGHNT and YENEEA. CDR3 sequence (DNA): TGTGCCAGCAGCTTGGTCCTTAGCGGGGGTTACAATGAGCAGTTCTTC. Amino acids: CASSLVLSGGYNEQFF.

The V gene is TRBV10-2, the J gene TRBJ2-7; D remains unclear. This CDR3 region has 16 residues. Germline values: CDR1 WSHSY, CDR2 SAAADI. V lost 3 bases to trimming and J lost 3 bases, with 18 bases between them. The CDR3 reads CASSDANGLSGYEQYF. In nucleotides, the CDR3 is TGCGCCAGCAGTGATGCCAACGGGCTATCCGGCTACGAGCAGTACTTC.

This clone was detected only a few times. This chain joins TRBV19 and TRBJ2-2; 10 bases fit TRBD2. CDR3 length: 17 residues. V lost 3 bases to trimming and J lost 3 bases; unmatched junction nucleotides: 7. CDR1 LNHDA and CDR2 SQIVND come from the germline V gene (reference sequence). The CDR3 spells CASSIAGTSVYTGELFF. The CDR3, as DNA: TGTGCCAGTAGTATCGCCGGGACTAGCGTTTACACCGGGGAGCTGTTTTTT.

V usage is TRBV19 and J usage is TRBJ2-7, with 7 bases that match TRBD2. The CDR3 consists of 15 residues. The germline CDR1 and CDR2 sequences are LNHDA and SQIVND (reference sequence). The V segment lost 1 base and the J segment 2 bases; nucleotides outside the gene matches: 5. CDR3 coding DNA: TGTGCCAGTAGTATAGGAACCAGCGGGGCCTACGAGCAGTACTTC. This translates into CASSIGTSGAYEQYF.